The source of this T cell receptor beta chain is a study of blood T cell repertoires in COVID-19. The trim removed 2 bases at V and 2 bases at J, leaving 10 bases unmatched. This CDR3 comprises 19 residues. Germline CDR1 and CDR2: SGHTA and FQGNSA. Only in-frame clones appear in the TCRdb table, and some are missing; sequencing was by immunoSEQ multiplex PCR. Among about 130,000 clones listed, about four fifths were seen once. The sample consisted of PBMCs or T cells enriched from blood (not recorded which). The TCR sequence derives from a man aged 25-45 years who had recovered from COVID-19. The J gene is TRBJ2-7, the V gene TRBV7-2; 15 nucleotides align to TRBD2. The CDR3 region has the DNA TGTGCCAGCAGCTTATGGACTAGCGGGAGGGCCGGTAGGGCCTACGAGCAGTACTTC. It is translated as CASSLWTSGRAGRAYEQYF.